The rows below give T cell receptor beta chains drawn from one sample of a study of blood T cell repertoires in COVID-19. Sequenced by immunoSEQ multiplex PCR; TCRdb stores in-frame clones only, minus some. The sample includes some 100,000 clones, around 82% of them seen just once. Sample: peripheral blood. The receptors were sampled from a woman in her forties or fifties with acute or convalescent COVID-19. The CDR3 runs from the conserved cysteine through the conserved F or W.

v_gene | CDR3aa
TRBV5-5 | CASSRGDSINEKLFF
TRBV19 | CTSRYSSSGVSYEQYF
TRBV5-6 | CASSLITGYSGNTIYF
TRBV2 | CARRVQRGTSTDTQYF
TRBV7-9 | CASSRADFVYTF
TRBV6-5 | CASRGQGKYGYTF
TRBV5-1 | CASSSPDREYGYGYTF
TRBV19 | CASNEYRGPLHF
TRBV2 | CASSGAGGRGNTIYF
TRBV7-8 | CASTSRRGAGDTQYF
TRBV15 | CATSRDLQTEAFF
TRBV4-2 | CASSQEKGQGAWGYTF
TRBV9 | CASSPLTVGNTEAFF
TRBV2 | CASSGTAFSYEQYF
TRBV6-5 | CASTRQGAYGYTF
TRBV5-5 | CASRRTGGTDTQYF
TRBV29-1 | CSASDSLNQPQHF
TRBV5-1 | CASSLVVPGTGELFF
TRBV9 | CASSLLGGQNTGELFF
TRBV5-5 | CASSATGTTLLIGELFF
TRBV27 | CASRGTGEETQYF
TRBV19 | CASSPRAGANSGANVLTF
TRBV19 | CASSRGQGSYNEQFF
TRBV5-4 | CASSRRSGGGPTDTQYF
TRBV30 | CAWSITGVKAEAFF
TRBV19 | CASQDLLAKNIQYF
TRBV27 | CASSFEGRANEKLFF
TRBV11-2 | CASSRGFGGYTF
TRBV11-1 | CASSLGRGVSTEAFF